This T cell receptor beta chain is drawn from a study of blood T cell repertoires in COVID-19. Study-wide context: Both acute and convalescent COVID-19 samples were obtained from the United States, Italy and Spain.

The V gene's germline CDR1 is MNHNY and CDR2 SVGAGI (reference sequence). V dropped 5 bases and J dropped 11 bases, with 18 bases sitting between them. This CDR3 has 13 residues. Profiling relied on immunoSEQ multiplex PCR, and the TCRdb table lists in-frame clones only, not all of them. This table has about 190,000 clones, around 79% appearing once. Material for sequencing was peripheral blood. This chain joins TRBV6-6 and TRBJ1-1; perhaps TRBD1 as D (6 bases). The TCR sequence derives from a woman aged 70-85 years with acute or convalescent COVID-19. In nucleotides, the CDR3 is TGTGCCAGCAGTAAAATCAGGGGCAGGGTCGCTTTCTTT. This codes for CASSKIRGRVAFF.